Each of the 30 T cell receptor beta chains below was sequenced from the same sample in a study of blood T cell repertoires in COVID-19. TCRdb's table, derived via immunoSEQ multiplex PCR, lists solely in-frame clones and lacks some. The sample lists around 180,000 clones, roughly 87% occurring once. The specimen was PBMCs or T cells enriched from blood (not recorded which). The source is a woman in her forties with acute COVID-19.

V and J are TRBV7-6 and TRBJ2-1; the match to TRBD2 covers 8 bases. The CDR3 sequence is 14 residues long. The trim removed 5 bases at V and 2 bases at J, leaving 2 bases unmatched. Germline V CDR1 and CDR2: SGHVS, FNYEAQ. The DNA of the CDR3 is TGTGCCAGCAGCGAGGGACTAGCCTACAATGAGCAGTTCTTC. The encoded protein is CASSEGLAYNEQFF.

V is TRBV19 and J is TRBJ1-6; 8 nucleotides align to TRBD1. In germline, CDR1 is LNHDA, CDR2 SQIVND (reference sequence). The CDR3 sequence is 19 residues long. V was pared by 3 bases and J by 0 bases, with 10 bases of the junction left unmatched. For the CDR3, the DNA is TGTGCCAGTAGTATCCCCAGGCAGGGGGCTACCTCCTATAATTCACCCCTCCACTTT. It yields the protein CASSIPRQGATSYNSPLHF.

The genes are TRBV5-4 and TRBJ1-2, with a tentative D call TRBD1 (5 bases). The CDR3 totals 14 residues. Germline CDR1 and CDR2: SGHNT and YYREEE (reference sequence). Between the trimmed V and J ends, which lost 0 bases and 8 bases, there was a span of 14 bases. The CDR3 region is CASSLGDWVVGYTF. For the CDR3, the DNA is TGTGCCAGCAGCTTGGGGGACTGGGTTGTGGGCTACACCTTC. Together with reference TRBV5-4 and TRBJ1-2, the CDR3 gives the full variable domain: ETGVTQSPTHLIKTRGQQVTLRCSSQSGHNTVSWYQQALGQGPQFIFQYYREEENGRGNFPPRFSGLQFPNYSSELNVNALELDDSALYLCASSLGDWVVGYTFGSGTRLTVV.

This chain uses TRBV2 with TRBJ1-4; a possible D gene is TRBD1 (6 bases). Trimming shortened V by 7 bases and J by 1 base, and 16 bases separated the two germline ends. The CDR3 runs 16 residues. The germline V gene has CDR1 SNHLY and CDR2 FYNNEI. The CDR3 sequence is CASTKFWGQTNEKLFF. DNA for the CDR3: TGTGCCAGCACTAAATTCTGGGGGCAAACTAATGAAAAACTGTTTTTT.

The J gene is TRBJ2-1, the V gene TRBV6-2 or TRBV6-3; 8 nucleotides line up with TRBD2. Germline CDR1 is MNHEY and CDR2 is SVGEGT. The CDR3 runs 17 residues. The J segment lost 3 bases and the V segment lost 3 bases, leaving 10 bases of the junction unmatched. CDR3 coding DNA: TGTGCCAGCAGTTATCCCCTAGCGGGTAGTGGCTACAATGAGCAGTTCTTC. It translates to CASSYPLAGSGYNEQFF.

A word on this clone: This sample includes further DNA sequences coding for the same CDR3. This chain connects TRBV9 to TRBJ1-2; maybe TRBD1 (6 bases). The CDR3 contains 15 residues. V was pared by 0 bases and J by 2 bases, with 11 bases between. CDR1 SGDLS and CDR2 YYNGEE come from the germline V gene. In DNA form, the CDR3 reads TGTGCCAGCAGCGTAGGCGGGGGGCGAAACTATGGCTACACCTTC. The encoded protein is CASSVGGGRNYGYTF.

The rearrangement links TRBV10-3 to TRBJ2-1, with D maybe TRBD2 (5 bases). CDR1 and CDR2 from the germline V gene are ENHRY and SYGVKD. V gave up 2 bases and J gave up 8 bases, with 7 bases separating them. The CDR3 has 12 residues. This CDR3 reads CAISERLYEQFF. The CDR3 coding sequence is TGTGCCATCAGTGAGCGACTATATGAGCAGTTCTTC.

The gene calls are TRBV4-2 and TRBJ2-3; perhaps TRBD1 as D (5 bases). The germline CDR1 and CDR2 sequences are LGHNA and YNFKEQ. V was clipped by 0 bases and J by 2 bases, with 9 bases between them. This CDR3 is built from 15 residues. The CDR3 bases are TGTGCCAGCAGCCAAGAAGGTGGGGCCACAGATACGCAGTATTTT. Translation gives CASSQEGGATDTQYF.

V usage is TRBV5-1 and J usage is TRBJ2-7; D might be TRBD1 (6 bases). CDR1 SGHRS and CDR2 YFSETQ come from the germline V gene. V was clipped by 0 bases and J by 3 bases, with 10 bases between them. The CDR3 is 14 amino acids. CDR3 sequence reads: CASSLGQGSYEQYF. The CDR3 coding sequence is TGCGCCAGCAGCTTGGGGCAGGGGAGCTACGAGCAGTACTTC.

The chain links TRBV10-3 to TRBJ2-2; 10 bases match TRBD2. The germline CDR1 and CDR2 sequences are ENHRY and SYGVKD. CDR3 length: 16 amino acids. The trim removed 4 bases at V and 1 base at J, leaving 3 bases unmatched. The CDR3 is CAISAGLAVNTGELFF. CDR3 nucleotide sequence: TGTGCCATCAGTGCTGGACTAGCGGTGAACACCGGGGAGCTGTTTTTT.

The V call is TRBV7-9, the J call TRBJ2-5, with 7 bases identical to TRBD1. The germline CDR1 and CDR2 sequences are SEHNR and FQNEAQ (reference sequence). The V and J ends lost 1 base and 1 base, in that order; junction bases with no gene match: 6. CDR3 length: 16 residues. In DNA form, the CDR3 reads TGTGCCAGCAGCTTAGGCGAACAGGGGCCCCAAGAGACCCAGTACTTC. It yields the protein CASSLGEQGPQETQYF.

V is TRBV7-8 and J is TRBJ1-4; D perhaps matches TRBD1 (6 bases). The CDR3 spans 14 residues. CDR1 is SGHVS, CDR2 FQNEAQ, per germline. Trimming removed 5 bases from V and 8 bases from J, with 15 bases in between. As DNA, the CDR3 is TGTGCCAGCAGCCCAAGGGGGGGGCGGGAAAAACTGTTTTTT. This translates into CASSPRGGREKLFF.

V gene TRBV7-9 combines with J gene TRBJ2-3, with D unclear. CDR1 and CDR2 from the germline V gene are SEHNR and FQNEAQ (reference sequence). The ends were cut back, 2 bases at V and 0 bases at J, with 9 bases in the middle. The CDR3 covers 15 residues. Written as DNA, the CDR3 is TGTGCCAGCAGCTTACCAGGCGATAGCACAGATACGCAGTATTTT. Translation gives CASSLPGDSTDTQYF.

The rearrangement uses TRBV19 and TRBJ2-1; 15 positions agree with TRBD2. The CDR3 is made up of 16 amino acids. Germline CDR1 LNHDA, CDR2 SQIVND (reference sequence). V lost 4 bases and J lost 7; bases outside the gene matches: 5. The CDR3 sequence: CASSKGLAGGLNEQFF. As DNA, the CDR3 is TGTGCCAGTAGTAAGGGACTAGCGGGGGGATTAAATGAGCAGTTCTTC.

The chain joins TRBV20-1 to TRBJ2-1, with TRBD2 matching 7 bases. CDR1 DFQATT and CDR2 SNEGSKA come from the germline V gene (reference sequence). After removal of 3 bases from V and 3 bases from J, the junction contained 5 bases not matched to a gene. CDR3 length: 14 amino acids. The CDR3, as DNA: TGCAGTGCTAGTCAGCGGGGTGACTACAATGAGCAGTTCTTC. Encoded protein: CSASQRGDYNEQFF.

The chain is built from TRBV27 and TRBJ1-2; TRBD1 aligns across 12 bases. The germline V gene has CDR1 MNHEY and CDR2 SMNVEV (reference sequence). The CDR3 totals 15 residues. V shed 6 bases and J 2 bases; nucleotides not matched to a gene: 4. CDR3 region: CASRPGQGANYGYTF. CDR3 DNA: TGTGCCAGCAGACCGGGACAGGGGGCCAACTATGGCTACACCTTC.

This clone was counted a single time. The chain is built from TRBV9 and TRBJ2-7; 10 nucleotides match TRBD1. CDR1 SGDLS and CDR2 YYNGEE come from the germline V gene. This CDR3 comprises 15 residues. V lost 0 bases, J lost 4 bases, and 4 bases stayed unmatched. The CDR3 DNA sequence: TGTGCCAGCAGCGTAGAACCGGGACAGGGGTACGAGCAGTACTTC. It is translated as CASSVEPGQGYEQYF.

Concerning this clone itself: At one of its ends the junction is not consistent with the germline gene, which may arise from a read error. The gene calls are TRBV28 and TRBJ2-7, with D possibly being TRBD1 (5 bases). CDR1 is MDHEN and CDR2 is SYDVKM in the germline V gene. CDR3 length: 12 residues. DNA for the CDR3: TGTGCCAGCAGTACCCGAGTTTGGGGCTGGAACTTC. Protein product: CASSTRVWGWNF.

This clone was seen once. The chain combines TRBV7-2 with TRBJ1-3; D is unclear. The CDR3 consists of 14 residues. CDR1 and CDR2 (germline): SGHTA, FQGNSA. V was pared by 5 bases and J by 4 bases, with 12 bases between. CDR3 nucleotide sequence: TGTGCCAGCAGCAAAACACAACAAGGAAACACCATATATTTT. Translated: CASSKTQQGNTIYF.

This chain links TRBV7-9 with TRBJ2-5; a weak D match, TRBD1 (5 bases). This CDR3 region has 13 residues. Germline CDR1 and CDR2: SEHNR and FQNEAQ (reference sequence). The germline V and J ends were trimmed by 5 bases and 5 bases, with 12 bases remaining between them. The CDR3 loop reads CASSNQGEETQYF. Written as DNA, the CDR3 is TGTGCCAGCAGCAATCAGGGTGAGGAGACCCAGTACTTC. The full variable domain, rest sourced from reference TRBV7-9 and TRBJ2-5, is DTGVSQNPRHKITKRGQNVTFRCDPISEHNRLYWYRQTLGQGPEFLTYFQNEAQLEKSRLLSDRFSAERPKGSFSTLEIQRTEQGDSAMYLCASSNQGEETQYFGPGTRLLVL.

The rearrangement uses TRBV5-1 and TRBJ2-1; 7 positions match TRBD2. The V gene's germline CDR1 is SGHRS and CDR2 YFSETQ. The ends lost 3 bases at V and 5 bases at J; junction bases unmatched: 8. The CDR3 length is 15 residues. For the CDR3, the DNA is TGCGCCAGCAGCTCGTTCGCGGGAGCGGACAATGAGCAGTTCTTC. Translation gives CASSSFAGADNEQFF.

This clone was seen just once. The chain combines TRBV5-8 with TRBJ2-1, with TRBD2 matching 12 bases. CDR1 and CDR2 (germline): SGHTS, YDEGEE. The V and J ends lost 4 bases and 9 bases, in that order; junction bases with no gene match: 14. CDR3 size: 17 residues. The CDR3 DNA reads TGTGCCAGCAGCCCCGGTAGACTAGCGGGGGACGCGGGTGAGCAGTTCTTC. Amino acid sequence: CASSPGRLAGDAGEQFF.

The gene calls are TRBV6-4 and TRBJ1-4; a possible D gene is TRBD1 (6 bases). V was clipped by 1 base and J by 7 bases, with 13 bases between them. This CDR3 comprises 15 residues. Germline V gene sequence: CDR1 MRHNA, CDR2 SNTAGT. The CDR3 nucleotides read TGTGCCAGCAGTGACTTCAGGGGACGAGGTGAAAAACTGTTTTTT. Translation: CASSDFRGRGEKLFF.

The gene calls are TRBV6-5 and TRBJ2-1, with 9 bases aligning to TRBD2. V was pared by 3 bases and J by 7 bases, with 4 bases of the junction left unmatched. Germline V gene sequence: CDR1 MNHEY, CDR2 SVGAGI. This CDR3 is built from 14 residues. The CDR3 reads CASSYSGGINEQFF. As DNA, the CDR3 is TGTGCCAGCAGTTATAGCGGGGGCATTAATGAGCAGTTCTTC.

The J gene is TRBJ2-3, the V gene TRBV6-5, with D maybe TRBD2 (7 bases). This CDR3 region has 14 residues. CDR1 is MNHEY, CDR2 SVGAGI, per germline. V was cut by 5 bases and J by 5 bases, with 14 bases left in between. This CDR3 reads CASSRGGEGDTQYF. CDR3 nucleotide sequence: TGTGCCAGCAGTCGCGGGGGCGAGGGAGATACGCAGTATTTT.

The chain couples TRBV5-1 to TRBJ1-1; 8 nucleotides line up with TRBD1. Germline loops: CDR1 SGHRS, CDR2 YFSETQ. V shed 0 bases, J shed 2 bases, and the junction held 3 bases outside the gene matches. CDR3 size: 15 residues. CDR3 bases: TGCGCCAGCAGCTTGGCGACAGGGGTTAACACTGAAGCTTTCTTT. Protein: CASSLATGVNTEAFF.

The chain carries TRBV11-2 and TRBJ2-6; the D gene is possibly TRBD1 (6 bases). Trimming left V 6 bases short and J 3 bases short, with 15 bases between. The CDR3 has 16 amino acids. Germline assignment: CDR1 SGHAT and CDR2 FQNNGV. The CDR3 region has the DNA TGTGCCAGCAGTTCTACCGGGACACTTGGGGCCAACGTCCTGACTTTC. Translating it yields CASSSTGTLGANVLTF.

The V and J genes are TRBV10-3 and TRBJ1-3; a weak D match, TRBD1 (6 bases). Trimming removed 10 bases from V and 0 bases from J, with 19 bases in between. Germline V gene data show CDR1 as ENHRY and CDR2 as SYGVKD. The CDR3 is 16 residues long. This CDR3 reads CATMDSATFSGNTIYF. CDR3 DNA: TGTGCCACCATGGACAGCGCGACCTTCTCTGGAAACACCATATATTTT.

The J gene is TRBJ2-7, the V gene TRBV12-3 or TRBV12-4; no reliable D call. V was shortened by 6 bases and J by 2 bases, with 8 bases between the two germline ends. This CDR3 is 12 amino acids long. The DNA of the CDR3 is TGTGCCAGCAGGAGAATCCCCTACGAGCAGTACTTC. Protein product: CASRRIPYEQYF.

There are a few counts of this clone. The gene calls are TRBV3-1 (or the pseudogene TRBV3-2) and TRBJ2-2; possibly TRBD1 for D (5 bases). In germline, CDR1 is LGHDT, CDR2 YNNKEL (reference sequence). V was cut by 1 base and J by 3 bases, with 9 bases left in between. CDR3 size: 15 residues. The CDR3 here is CASSQGNRYTGELFF. Written as DNA, the CDR3 is TGTGCCAGCAGCCAAGGTAACAGGTACACCGGGGAGCTGTTTTTT.